The T cell receptor beta chain under discussion was sequenced for a study of cytomegalovirus exposure and HLA in healthy donors. The CDR3 covers 15 residues. Trimming cost V 2 bases and J 0 bases, with 6 bases left between them. Germline assignment: CDR1 SGDLS and CDR2 YYNGEE. A multiplex PCR was run with 60 Vbeta primers and 13 Jbeta primers. Profiled with immunoSEQ multiplex PCR; TCRdb holds only in-frame clones, not every one. The data hold about 190,000 clones, with about 80% observed a single time. The sample consisted of PBMCs. This TCR came from a woman aged 40 to 50 in good health and CMV-seronegative. This chain connects TRBV9 to TRBJ2-6; D is unclear. The CDR3 coding sequence is TGTGCCAGCAGCGTTCGTCCCTCTGGGGCCAACGTCCTGACTTTC. This sequence encodes CASSVRPSGANVLTF. Based on the CDR3 plus reference TRBV9 and TRBJ2-6, the full variable domain is DSGVTQTPKHLITATGQRVTLRCSPRSGDLSVYWYQQSLDQGLQFLIQYYNGEERAKGNILERFSAQQFPDLHSELNLSSLELGDSALYFCASSVRPSGANVLTFGAGSRLTVL.